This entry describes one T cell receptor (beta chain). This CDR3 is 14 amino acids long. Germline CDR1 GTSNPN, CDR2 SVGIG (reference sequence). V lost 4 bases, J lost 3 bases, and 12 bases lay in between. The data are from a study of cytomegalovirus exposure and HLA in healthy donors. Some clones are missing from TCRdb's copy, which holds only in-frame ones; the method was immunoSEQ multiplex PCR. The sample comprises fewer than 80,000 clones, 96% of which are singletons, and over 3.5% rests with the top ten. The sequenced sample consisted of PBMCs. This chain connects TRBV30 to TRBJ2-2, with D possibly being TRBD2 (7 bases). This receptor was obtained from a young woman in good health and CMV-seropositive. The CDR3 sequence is CAWTKGGYTGELFF. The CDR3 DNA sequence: TGTGCCTGGACCAAGGGGGGGTACACCGGGGAGCTGTTTTTT.